This T cell receptor beta chain is drawn from a study of beta chain features in type 1 diabetes. Study-level points and caveats: There was a moderate but significant shortening of TCRB CDR3s in all four CD4+ subsets of Type 1 diabetes patients. Researchers cautioned that cDNA sequencing could over-represent cells with high TCR expression. Junctions at VDJ sites from type 1 diabetes patients had fewer insertions and more deletions.

Worth noting for this clone: Its antigen is unknown.

The sequenced template was cDNA made from the entire isolated RNA. Reads from naive, central memory and regulatory T cell samples averaged around 3.6 million. Assay: immunoSEQ multiplex PCR; the TCRdb copy retains only in-frame clones and omits some. This sample has 300,000 or so clones, with less than 9.5% found just once. Germline V gene sequence: CDR1 SGHTA, CDR2 FQGTGA. The CDR3 totals 12 residues. Trimming stripped 2 bases from V and 4 bases from J, with 4 bases between. Sample: central memory CD4+ T cells from blood. V and J are TRBV7-3 and TRBJ2-3, with D hard to call. The sequence was collected from a young woman in good health. DNA for the CDR3: TGTGCCAGCAGCTTAGGACCAGATACGCAGTATTTT. The encoded protein is CASSLGPDTQYF.